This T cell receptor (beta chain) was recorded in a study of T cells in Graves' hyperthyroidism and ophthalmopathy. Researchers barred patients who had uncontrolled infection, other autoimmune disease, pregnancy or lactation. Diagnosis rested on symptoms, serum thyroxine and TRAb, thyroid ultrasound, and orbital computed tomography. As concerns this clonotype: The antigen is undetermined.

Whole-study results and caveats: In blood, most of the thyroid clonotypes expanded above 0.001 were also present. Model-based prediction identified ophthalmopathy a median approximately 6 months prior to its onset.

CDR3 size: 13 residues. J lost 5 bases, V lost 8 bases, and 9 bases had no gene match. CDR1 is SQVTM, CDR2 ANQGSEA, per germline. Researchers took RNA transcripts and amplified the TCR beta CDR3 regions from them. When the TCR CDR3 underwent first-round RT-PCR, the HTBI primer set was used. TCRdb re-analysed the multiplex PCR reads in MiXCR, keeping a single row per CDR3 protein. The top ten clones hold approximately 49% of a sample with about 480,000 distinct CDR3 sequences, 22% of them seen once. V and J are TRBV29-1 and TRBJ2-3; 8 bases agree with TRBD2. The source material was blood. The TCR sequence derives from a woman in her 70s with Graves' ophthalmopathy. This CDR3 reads CSIVSLAGDTQYF. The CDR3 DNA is TGCAGCATTGTGTCGCTAGCGGGAGATACGCAGTATTTT.